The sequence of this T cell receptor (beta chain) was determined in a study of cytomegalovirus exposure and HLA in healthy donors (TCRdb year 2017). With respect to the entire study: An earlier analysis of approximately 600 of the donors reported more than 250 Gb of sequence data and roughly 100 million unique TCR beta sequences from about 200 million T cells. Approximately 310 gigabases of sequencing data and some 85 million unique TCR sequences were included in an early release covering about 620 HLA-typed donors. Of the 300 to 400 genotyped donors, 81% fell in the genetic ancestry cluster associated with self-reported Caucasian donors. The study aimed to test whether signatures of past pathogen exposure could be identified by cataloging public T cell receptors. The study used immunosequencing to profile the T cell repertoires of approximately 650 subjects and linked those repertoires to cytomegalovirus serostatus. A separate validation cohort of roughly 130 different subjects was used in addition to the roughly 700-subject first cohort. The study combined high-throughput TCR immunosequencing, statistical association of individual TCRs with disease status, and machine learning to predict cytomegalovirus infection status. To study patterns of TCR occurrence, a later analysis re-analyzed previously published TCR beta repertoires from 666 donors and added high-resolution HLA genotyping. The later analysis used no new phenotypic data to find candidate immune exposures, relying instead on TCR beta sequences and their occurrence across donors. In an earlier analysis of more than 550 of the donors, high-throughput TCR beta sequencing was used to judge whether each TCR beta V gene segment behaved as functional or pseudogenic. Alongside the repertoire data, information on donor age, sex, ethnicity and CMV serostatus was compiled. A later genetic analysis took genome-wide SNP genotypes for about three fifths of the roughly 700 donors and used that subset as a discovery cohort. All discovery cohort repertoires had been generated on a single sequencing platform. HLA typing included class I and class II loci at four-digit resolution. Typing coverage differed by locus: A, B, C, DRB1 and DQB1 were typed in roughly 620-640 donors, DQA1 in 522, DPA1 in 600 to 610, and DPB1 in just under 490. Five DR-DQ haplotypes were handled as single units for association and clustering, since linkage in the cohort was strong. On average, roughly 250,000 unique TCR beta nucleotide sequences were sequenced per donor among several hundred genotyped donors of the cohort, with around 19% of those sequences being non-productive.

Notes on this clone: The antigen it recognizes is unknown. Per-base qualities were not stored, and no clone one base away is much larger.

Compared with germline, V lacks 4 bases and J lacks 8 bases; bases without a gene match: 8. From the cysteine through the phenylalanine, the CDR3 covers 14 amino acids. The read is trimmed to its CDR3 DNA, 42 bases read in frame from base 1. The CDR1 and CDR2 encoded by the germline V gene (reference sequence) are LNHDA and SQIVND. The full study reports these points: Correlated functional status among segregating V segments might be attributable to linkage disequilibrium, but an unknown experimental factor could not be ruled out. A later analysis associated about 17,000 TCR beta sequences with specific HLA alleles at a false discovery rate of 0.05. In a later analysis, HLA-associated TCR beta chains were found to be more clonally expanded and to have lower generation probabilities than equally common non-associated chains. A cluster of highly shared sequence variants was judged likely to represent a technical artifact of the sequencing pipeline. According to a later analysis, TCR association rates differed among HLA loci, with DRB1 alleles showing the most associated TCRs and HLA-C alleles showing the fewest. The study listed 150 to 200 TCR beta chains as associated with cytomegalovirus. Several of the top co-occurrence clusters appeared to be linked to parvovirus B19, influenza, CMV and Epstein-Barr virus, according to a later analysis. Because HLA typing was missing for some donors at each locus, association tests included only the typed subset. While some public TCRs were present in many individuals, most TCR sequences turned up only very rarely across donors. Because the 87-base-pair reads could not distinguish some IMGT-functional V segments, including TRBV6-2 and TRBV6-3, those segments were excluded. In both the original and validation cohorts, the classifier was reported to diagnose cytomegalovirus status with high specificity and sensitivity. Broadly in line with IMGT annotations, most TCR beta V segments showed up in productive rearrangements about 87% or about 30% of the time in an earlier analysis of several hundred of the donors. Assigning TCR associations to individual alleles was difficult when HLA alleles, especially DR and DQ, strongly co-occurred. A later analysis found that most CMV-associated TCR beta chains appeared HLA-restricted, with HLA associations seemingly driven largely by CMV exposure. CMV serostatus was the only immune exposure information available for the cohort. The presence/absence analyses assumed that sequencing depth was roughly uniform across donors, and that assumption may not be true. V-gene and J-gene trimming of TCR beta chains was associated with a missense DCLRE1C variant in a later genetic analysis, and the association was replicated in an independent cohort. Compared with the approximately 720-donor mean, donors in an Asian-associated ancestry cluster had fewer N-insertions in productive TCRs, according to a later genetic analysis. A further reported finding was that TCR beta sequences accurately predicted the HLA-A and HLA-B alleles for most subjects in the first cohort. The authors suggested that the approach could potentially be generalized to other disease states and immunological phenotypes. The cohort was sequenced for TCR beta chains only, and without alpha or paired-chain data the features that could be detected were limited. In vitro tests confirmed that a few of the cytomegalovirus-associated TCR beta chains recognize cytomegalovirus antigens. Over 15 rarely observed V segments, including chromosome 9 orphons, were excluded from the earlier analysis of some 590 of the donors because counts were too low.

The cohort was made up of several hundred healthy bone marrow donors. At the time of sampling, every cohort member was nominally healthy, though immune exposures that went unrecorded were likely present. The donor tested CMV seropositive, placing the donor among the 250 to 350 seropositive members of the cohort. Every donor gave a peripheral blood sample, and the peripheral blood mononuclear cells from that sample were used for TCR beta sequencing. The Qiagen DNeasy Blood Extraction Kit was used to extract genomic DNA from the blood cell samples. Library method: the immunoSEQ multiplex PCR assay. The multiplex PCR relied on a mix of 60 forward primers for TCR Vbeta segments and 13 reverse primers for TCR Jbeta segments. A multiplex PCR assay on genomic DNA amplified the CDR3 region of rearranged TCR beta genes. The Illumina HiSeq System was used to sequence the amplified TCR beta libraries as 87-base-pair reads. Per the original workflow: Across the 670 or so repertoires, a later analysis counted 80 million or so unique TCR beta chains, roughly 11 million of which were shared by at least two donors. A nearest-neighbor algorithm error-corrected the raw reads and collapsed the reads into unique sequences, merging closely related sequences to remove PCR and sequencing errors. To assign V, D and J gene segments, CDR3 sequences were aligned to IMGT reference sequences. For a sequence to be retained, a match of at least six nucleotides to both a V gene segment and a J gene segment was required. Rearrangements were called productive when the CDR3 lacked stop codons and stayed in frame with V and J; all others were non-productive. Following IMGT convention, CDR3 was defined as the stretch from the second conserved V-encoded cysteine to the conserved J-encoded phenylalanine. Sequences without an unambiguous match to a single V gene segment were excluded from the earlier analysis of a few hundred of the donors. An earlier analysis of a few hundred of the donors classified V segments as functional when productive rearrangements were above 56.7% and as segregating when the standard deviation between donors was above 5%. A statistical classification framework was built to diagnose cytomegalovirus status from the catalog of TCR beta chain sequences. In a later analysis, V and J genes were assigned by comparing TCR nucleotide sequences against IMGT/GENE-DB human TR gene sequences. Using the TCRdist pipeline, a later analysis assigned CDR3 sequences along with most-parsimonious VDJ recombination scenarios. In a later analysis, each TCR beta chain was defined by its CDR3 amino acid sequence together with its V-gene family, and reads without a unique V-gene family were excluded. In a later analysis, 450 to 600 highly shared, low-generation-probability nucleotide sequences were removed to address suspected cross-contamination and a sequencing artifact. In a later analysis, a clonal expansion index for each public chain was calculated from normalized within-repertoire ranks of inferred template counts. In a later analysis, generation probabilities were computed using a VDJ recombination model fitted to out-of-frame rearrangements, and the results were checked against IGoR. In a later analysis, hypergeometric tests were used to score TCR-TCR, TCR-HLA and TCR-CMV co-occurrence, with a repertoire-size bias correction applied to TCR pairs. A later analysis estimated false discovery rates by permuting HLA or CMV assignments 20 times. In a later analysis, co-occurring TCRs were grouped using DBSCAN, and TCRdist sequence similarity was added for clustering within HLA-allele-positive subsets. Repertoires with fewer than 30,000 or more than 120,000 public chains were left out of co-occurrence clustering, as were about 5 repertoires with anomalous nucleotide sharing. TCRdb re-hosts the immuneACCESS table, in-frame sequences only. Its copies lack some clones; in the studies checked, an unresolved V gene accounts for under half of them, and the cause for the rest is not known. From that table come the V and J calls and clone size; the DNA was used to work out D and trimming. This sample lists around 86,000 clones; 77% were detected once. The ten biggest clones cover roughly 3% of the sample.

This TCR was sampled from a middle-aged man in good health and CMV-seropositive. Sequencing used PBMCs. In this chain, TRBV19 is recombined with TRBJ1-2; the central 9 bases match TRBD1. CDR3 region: CASSRGQGTNGYTF. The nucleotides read TGTGCCAGTAGTAGGGGACAGGGTACGAACGGCTACACCTTC. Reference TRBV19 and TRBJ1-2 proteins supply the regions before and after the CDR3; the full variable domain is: DGGITQSPKYLFRKEGQNVTLSCEQNLNHDAMYWYRQDPGQGLRLIYYSQIVNDFQKGDIAEGYSVSREKKESFPLTVTSAQKNPTAFYLCASSRGQGTNGYTFGSGTRLTVV.